The 26 T cell receptor beta chains listed next were all sequenced from one sample in a study of technical replicates of blood from a few donors (dated by TCRdb to about 2017). Preparation of the library involved the immunoSEQ multiplex PCR assay. TCRdb retrieved this table from immuneACCESS and kept in-frame rearrangements only. Not all clones are present; in checked studies, unresolved V genes account for under half, and no reason is known for the remainder. The sample profile shows approximately 59,000 clones; 90% to 95% of them were found once. The ten top clones hold just over 3% of the sample. Input material: PBMCs. The receptors derive from a human donor in good health. Some clones in this sample may be carry-over from other donors' samples.

The V and J genes are TRBV29-1 and TRBJ2-3; 10 bases line up with TRBD2. Germline V gives CDR1 SQVTM, CDR2 ANQGSEA. The CDR3 runs to 14 residues. The ends lost 4 bases at V and 2 bases at J; junction bases unmatched: 3. DNA for the CDR3: TGCAGCGTTGGACTAGCGGGTCTCACAGATACGCAGTATTTT. Translating it yields CSVGLAGLTDTQYF.

The chain uses TRBV6-6 and TRBJ2-7; 10 nucleotides line up with TRBD1. With V trimmed by 3 bases and J by 3 bases, 2 bases remained unmatched. This CDR3 spans 14 amino acids. Germline values: CDR1 MNHNY, CDR2 SVGAGI (reference sequence). The CDR3 nucleotides are TGTGCCAGCAGTTATCGGACAGGGGGCTACGAGCAGTACTTC. Its protein is CASSYRTGGYEQYF.

The chain employs TRBV30 and TRBJ2-7; D may be TRBD2 (5 bases). The CDR3 is made up of 14 amino acids. Per the germline V gene, CDR1 is GTSNPN and CDR2 is SVGIG (reference sequence). V was shortened by 1 base and J by 5 bases, with 15 bases between the two germline ends. This CDR3 reads CAWSATIIFDEQYF. CDR3 coding DNA: TGTGCCTGGAGTGCGACTATTATCTTCGACGAGCAGTACTTC.

The chain is built from TRBV7-9 and TRBJ2-1; 9 nucleotides align to TRBD2. Germline trimming cut 4 bases from V and 9 bases from J; bases unmatched to any gene: 10. This CDR3 has 15 residues. Germline V gene lookup returns CDR1 SEHNR and CDR2 FQNEAQ (reference sequence). The CDR3 DNA reads TGTGCCAGCAGCTCCGGGACTAGCACTGAGAGTGAGCAGTTCTTC. This codes for CASSSGTSTESEQFF.

This chain links TRBV7-2 with TRBJ2-7; no clear D gene. The germline V gene has CDR1 SGHTA and CDR2 FQGNSA. V lost 3 bases and J 0 bases, leaving 24 bases between the germline ends. The CDR3 runs to 19 residues. CDR3 nucleotide sequence: TGTGCCAGCAGCTTCCACCCCTGGGCAGCAGACCCCCGCTCCTACGAGCAGTACTTC. As protein: CASSFHPWAADPRSYEQYF.

This chain links TRBV7-8 with TRBJ2-3; D is undetermined. The germline V and J ends were trimmed by 1 base and 2 bases, with 7 bases remaining between them. This CDR3 spans 14 amino acids. CDR1 is SGHVS, CDR2 FQNEAQ, per germline. DNA of the CDR3: TGTGCCAGCAGCTTAGTTGCGGTCACAGATACGCAGTATTTT. Residues: CASSLVAVTDTQYF.

The table lists this clone with a count of one. The chain recombines TRBV7-9 with TRBJ1-5; D gene uncertain. Germline V gene data show CDR1 as SEHNR and CDR2 as FQNEAQ (reference sequence). Trimming stripped 5 bases from V and 3 bases from J, with 11 bases between. The CDR3 totals 14 residues. CDR3 amino acids: CASSMSGVNQPQHF. The CDR3 DNA reads TGTGCCAGCAGCATGTCCGGAGTCAATCAGCCCCAGCATTTT.

The rearrangement links TRBV11-3 to TRBJ2-5; 10 bases align to TRBD2. V gave up 7 bases and J gave up 5 bases; unmatched junction bases: 7. The germline CDR1 and CDR2 sequences are SGHNT and YENEEA. The CDR3 has 14 amino acids. The DNA of the CDR3 is TGTGCCAGCAAGGAGGCTAGCGGGAGCGAGACCCAGTACTTC. Protein sequence: CASKEASGSETQYF.

The rearrangement uses TRBV11-2 and TRBJ1-1, with TRBD1 matching over 7 bases. This CDR3 contains 13 residues. Germline CDR1 and CDR2: SGHAT and FQNNGV. The trim removed 6 bases at V and 1 base at J, leaving 2 bases unmatched. DNA of the CDR3: TGTGCCAGCAGTCGGGACAGGAACACTGAAGCTTTCTTT. The encoded protein is CASSRDRNTEAFF.

This clone was detected once. V is TRBV19 and J is TRBJ2-3; D not certain. Germline CDR1 is LNHDA and CDR2 is SQIVND (reference sequence). The CDR3 is 16 residues long. V lost 2 bases to trimming and J lost 1 base, with 13 bases between them. CDR3 loop: CASSIRSIGGTDTQYF. DNA for the CDR3: TGTGCCAGTAGTATACGGTCTATAGGAGGCACAGATACGCAGTATTTT.

This chain links TRBV9 with TRBJ1-1, with TRBD1 identical over 9 bases. The V and J ends lost 3 bases and 5 bases, in that order; junction bases with no gene match: 5. This CDR3 region has 14 residues. Germline V lookup: CDR1 SGDLS, CDR2 YYNGEE. In DNA, the CDR3 is TGTGCCAGCAGCGAAACAGGGGGCGGGACTGAAGCTTTCTTT. Amino acids: CASSETGGGTEAFF. The complete variable domain, with remaining parts taken from reference TRBV9 and TRBJ1-1, reads DSGVTQTPKHLITATGQRVTLRCSPRSGDLSVYWYQQSLDQGLQFLIQYYNGEERAKGNILERFSAQQFPDLHSELNLSSLELGDSALYFCASSETGGGTEAFFGQGTRLTVV.

This chain links TRBV11-3 with TRBJ2-2; 8 positions agree with TRBD1. The J segment lost 4 bases and the V segment lost 0 bases, leaving 1 base of the junction unmatched. Germline CDR1 SGHNT, CDR2 YENEEA. The CDR3 consists of 15 residues. The CDR3 loop reads CASSLETGATGELFF. The CDR3 DNA follows: TGTGCCAGCAGCTTAGAGACAGGGGCCACCGGGGAGCTGTTTTTT.

The gene calls are TRBV4-2 and TRBJ1-4; no definite D call. Germline CDR1 LGHNA, CDR2 YNFKEQ. This CDR3 comprises 14 residues. Trimming removed 1 base at V and 5 bases at J, with 8 bases between. In DNA, the CDR3 is TGTGCCAGCAGCCAAGTTGGTCAGAATGAAAAACTGTTTTTT. It specifies CASSQVGQNEKLFF.

The rearrangement joins TRBV5-5 to TRBJ1-2; no clear D. Germline CDR1 and CDR2: SGHKS and YYEKEE (reference sequence). The CDR3 totals 13 residues. V was shortened by 1 base and J by 9 bases, with 13 bases between the two germline ends. The CDR3 nucleotides are TGTGCCAGCAGCTTGTATCGGGAAAGTAGCTACACCTTC. Protein sequence: CASSLYRESSYTF.

The gene calls are TRBV12-5 and TRBJ2-1, with 10 bases identical to TRBD2. Losses at the gene ends were 9 bases for V and 1 base for J; bases not matched to a gene: 9. This CDR3 region has 16 residues. The germline gives CDR1 LGHNT, CDR2 FRNRAP. CDR3 region: CASSSGGAVSYNEQFF. The CDR3 coding sequence is TGTGCTAGCTCCAGCGGGGGGGCGGTTTCCTACAATGAGCAGTTCTTC.

V is TRBV11-2 and J is TRBJ2-7, with TRBD2 identical over 10 bases. The CDR3 runs to 14 residues. V gave up 6 bases and J gave up 7 bases; unmatched junction bases: 9. CDR1 is SGHAT, CDR2 FQNNGV, per germline. CDR3 DNA sequence: TGTGCCAGCAGTCAACATCTAGCGGGAGTTGAGCAGTACTTC. Translated, it gives CASSQHLAGVEQYF.

This clone appeared a single time. The rearrangement links TRBV7-7 to TRBJ1-2; maybe TRBD1 (6 bases). Germline CDR1 and CDR2: SSHAT and FNYEAQ (reference sequence). The CDR3 spans 16 residues. V lost 7 bases and J lost 1, with 19 bases in between. The CDR3 bases are TGTGCCAGCACCCCCCTCAGGGGCAGAAGTAACTATGGCTACACCTTC. It yields the protein CASTPLRGRSNYGYTF.

This chain joins TRBV7-2 and TRBJ1-2; TRBD1 is a possible D gene (5 bases). V lost 2 bases to trimming and J lost 8 bases, with 21 bases between them. This CDR3 is 16 amino acids long. Germline V gene sequence: CDR1 SGHTA, CDR2 FQGNSA. The CDR3 protein is CASSLWGRERDLGYTF. As DNA, the CDR3 is TGTGCCAGCAGCTTATGGGGCAGGGAAAGGGATCTCGGCTACACCTTC.

This clone was seen more than once but under ten times. The rearrangement joins TRBV4-2 to TRBJ2-7, with 12 bases that match TRBD2. J lost 10 bases, V lost 1 base, and 2 bases had no gene match. The CDR3 has 13 residues. Germline V gives CDR1 LGHNA, CDR2 YNFKEQ. DNA for the CDR3: TGTGCCAGCAGCCAAGCTAGCGGGAGGGAACAGTACTTC. It encodes CASSQASGREQYF.

The J gene is TRBJ1-6, the V gene TRBV15; tentatively, D is TRBD1 (5 bases). Between the trimmed V and J ends, which lost 0 bases and 9 bases, there was a span of 15 bases. The CDR3 length is 16 residues. Germline V CDR1 and CDR2: LNHNV, YYDKDF (reference sequence). CDR3 DNA: TGTGCCACCAGCAGAGATAAGGGACTGCGATTTTCACCCCTCCACTTT. Its translation is CATSRDKGLRFSPLHF.

The J gene is TRBJ2-1, the V gene TRBV11-3, with a tentative D call TRBD2 (6 bases). From germline, CDR1 is SGHNT and CDR2 YENEEA. V was trimmed by 5 bases and J by 1 base, leaving 18 bases between them. CDR3 length equals 17 residues. In DNA, the CDR3 is TGTGCCAGCAGCACCACACGAGGTAGCGGTTCCTACAATGAGCAGTTCTTC. Residues: CASSTTRGSGSYNEQFF. Filled out from reference TRBV11-3 and TRBJ2-1, the complete variable domain reads EAGVVQSPRYKIIEKKQPVAFWCNPISGHNTLYWYLQNLGQGPELLIRYENEEAVDDSQLPKDRFSAERLKGVDSTLKIQPAELGDSAVYLCASSTTRGSGSYNEQFFGPGTRLTVL.

This chain uses TRBV2 with TRBJ1-4; TRBD1 matches at 9 bases. CDR3 length: 14 residues. Germline trimming cut 6 bases from V and 5 bases from J; bases unmatched to any gene: 4. Per germline, CDR1 SNHLY and CDR2 FYNNEI. The DNA of the CDR3 is TGTGCCAGCAGGAAAGGACAGGGGAATGAAAAACTGTTTTTT. It codes for CASRKGQGNEKLFF.

This rearrangement joins TRBV5-1 to TRBJ2-7, with 9 bases lining up with TRBD1. Trimming at V came to 4 bases and at J to 6 bases, leaving 11 bases not matched to a gene. CDR1 and CDR2 (germline): SGHRS, YFSETQ. This CDR3 has 15 residues. In nucleotides, the CDR3 is TGCGCCAGCAGCACAGGGACAGGGAATGGTGGCGAGCAGTACTTC. Translated: CASSTGTGNGGEQYF.

V gene TRBV18 combines with J gene TRBJ2-5; D might be TRBD1 (5 bases). The CDR3 loop spans 13 amino acids. Germline CDR1 is KGHSH and CDR2 is LQKENI. Trimming took off 3 bases at V and 2 bases at J, with 7 bases between the two ends. CDR3 loop: CASSPGQQETQYF. CDR3 bases: TGTGCCAGCTCACCCGGACAACAAGAGACCCAGTACTTC.

The gene calls are TRBV5-8 and TRBJ1-4, with TRBD1 identical over 11 bases. This CDR3 contains 16 residues. Germline lookup yields CDR1 SGHTS and CDR2 YDEGEE. V trimming: 6 bases; J trimming: 5 bases; junction bases outside the gene matches: 9. The DNA of the CDR3 is TGTGCCAGCACTGACACAGGGACAGGGGGAAATGAAAAACTGTTTTTT. Translation gives CASTDTGTGGNEKLFF. The full variable domain, its missing parts supplied by reference TRBV5-8 and TRBJ1-4, is EAGVTQSPTHLIKTRGQQATLRCSPISGHTSVYWYQQALGLGLQFLLWYDEGEERNRGNFPPRFSGRQFPNYSSELNVNALELEDSALYLCASTDTGTGGNEKLFFGSGTQLSVL.

The V call is TRBV4-3, the J call TRBJ1-1; a weak D match, TRBD1 (5 bases). This CDR3 contains 15 residues. V dropped 0 bases and J dropped 0 bases, with 8 bases sitting between them. Germline V gene sequence: CDR1 LGHNA, CDR2 YSLEER. In nucleotides, the CDR3 is TGCGCCAGCAGCCAAGATCAGGGCTTGAACACTGAAGCTTTCTTT. It codes for CASSQDQGLNTEAFF.